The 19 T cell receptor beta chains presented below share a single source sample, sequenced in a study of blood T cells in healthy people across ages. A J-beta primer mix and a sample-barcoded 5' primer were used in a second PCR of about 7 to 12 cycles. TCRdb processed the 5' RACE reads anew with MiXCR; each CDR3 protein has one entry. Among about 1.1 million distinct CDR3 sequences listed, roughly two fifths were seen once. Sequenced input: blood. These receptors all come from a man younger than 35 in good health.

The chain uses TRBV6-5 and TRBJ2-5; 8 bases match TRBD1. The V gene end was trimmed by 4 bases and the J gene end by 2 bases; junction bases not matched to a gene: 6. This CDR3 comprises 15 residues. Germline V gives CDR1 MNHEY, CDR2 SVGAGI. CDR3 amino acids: CASSSGTGGQETQYF. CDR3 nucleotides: TGTGCCAGCAGTTCCGGGACAGGCGGACAAGAGACCCAGTACTTC.

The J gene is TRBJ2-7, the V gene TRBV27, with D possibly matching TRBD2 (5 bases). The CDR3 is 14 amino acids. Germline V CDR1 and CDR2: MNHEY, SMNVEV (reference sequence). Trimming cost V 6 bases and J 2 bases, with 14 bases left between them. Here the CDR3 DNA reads TGTGCCAGCAGCAGAGGGTGGCAGACCTACGAGCAGTACTTC. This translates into CASSRGWQTYEQYF.

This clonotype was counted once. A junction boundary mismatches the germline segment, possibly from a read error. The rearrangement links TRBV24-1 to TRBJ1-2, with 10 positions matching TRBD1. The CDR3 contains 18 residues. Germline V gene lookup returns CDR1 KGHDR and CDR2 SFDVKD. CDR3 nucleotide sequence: TGTGTCACCAGTGATGGGACAGGGGCGACGTTAGCTAACTATGGCTACACCTTC. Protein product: CVTSDGTGATLANYGYTF.

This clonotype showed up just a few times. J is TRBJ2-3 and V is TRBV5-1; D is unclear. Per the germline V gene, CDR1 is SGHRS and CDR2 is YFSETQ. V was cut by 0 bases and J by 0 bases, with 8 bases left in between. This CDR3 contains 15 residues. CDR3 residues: CASSLDVSSTDTQYF. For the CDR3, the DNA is TGCGCCAGCAGCTTGGACGTCTCCAGCACAGATACGCAGTATTTT. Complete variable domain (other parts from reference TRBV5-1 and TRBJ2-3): KAGVTQTPRYLIKTRGQQVTLSCSPISGHRSVSWYQQTPGQGLQFLFEYFSETQRNKGNFPGRFSGRQFSNSRSEMNVSTLELGDSALYLCASSLDVSSTDTQYFGPGTRLTVL.

This chain's CDR3 is CASSQAYAQDNSPLHF. CDR3 nucleotides: TGTGCCAGCAGCCAAGCTTACGCCCAAGATAATTCACCCCTCCACTTT. The chain carries TRBV4-2 and TRBJ1-6; D remains ambiguous. The CDR3 is 16 amino acids. CDR1 is LGHNA, CDR2 YNFKEQ, per germline. V was clipped by 1 base and J by 5 bases, with 12 bases between them.

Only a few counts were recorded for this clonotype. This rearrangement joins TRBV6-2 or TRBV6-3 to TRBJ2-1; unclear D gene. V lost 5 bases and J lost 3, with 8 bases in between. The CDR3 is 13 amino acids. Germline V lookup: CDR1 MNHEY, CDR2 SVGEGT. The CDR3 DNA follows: TGTGCCAGCAGTAGGGCGGACTACAATGAGCAGTTCTTC. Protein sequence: CASSRADYNEQFF.

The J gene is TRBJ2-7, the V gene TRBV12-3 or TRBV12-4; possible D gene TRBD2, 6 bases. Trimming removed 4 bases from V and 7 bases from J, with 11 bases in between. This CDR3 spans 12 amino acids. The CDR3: CASSSSDREQYF. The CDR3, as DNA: TGTGCCAGCAGTTCTAGCGATCGTGAGCAGTACTTC.

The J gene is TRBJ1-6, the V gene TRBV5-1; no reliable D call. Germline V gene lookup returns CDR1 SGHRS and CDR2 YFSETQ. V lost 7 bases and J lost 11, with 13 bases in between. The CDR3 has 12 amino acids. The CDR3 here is CASYDARPPLHF. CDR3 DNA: TGCGCCAGCTACGACGCCAGGCCACCCCTCCACTTT.

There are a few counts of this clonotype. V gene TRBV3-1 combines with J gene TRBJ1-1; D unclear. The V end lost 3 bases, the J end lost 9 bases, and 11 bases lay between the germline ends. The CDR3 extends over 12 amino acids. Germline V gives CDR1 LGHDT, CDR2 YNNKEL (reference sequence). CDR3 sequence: CASSQGELKAFF. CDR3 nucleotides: TGTGCCAGCAGCCAGGGTGAATTGAAAGCTTTCTTT.

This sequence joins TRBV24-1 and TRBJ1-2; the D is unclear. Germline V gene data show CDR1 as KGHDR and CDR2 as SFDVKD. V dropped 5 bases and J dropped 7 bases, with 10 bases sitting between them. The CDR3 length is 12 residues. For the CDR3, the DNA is TGTGCCACCAGTGGTCCAGTGGGTGGCTACACCTTC. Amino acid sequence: CATSGPVGGYTF.

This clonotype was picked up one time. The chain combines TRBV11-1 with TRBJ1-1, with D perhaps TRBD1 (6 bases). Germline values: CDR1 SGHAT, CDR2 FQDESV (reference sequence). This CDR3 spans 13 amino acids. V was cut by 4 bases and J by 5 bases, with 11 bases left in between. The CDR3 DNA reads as TGTGCCAGCAGCTCGCTACAGGGAACTGAAGCTTTCTTT. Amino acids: CASSSLQGTEAFF.

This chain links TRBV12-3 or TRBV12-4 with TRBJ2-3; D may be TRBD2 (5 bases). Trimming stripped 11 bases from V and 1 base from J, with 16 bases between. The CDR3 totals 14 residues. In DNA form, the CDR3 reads TGTGCCCAGGCGTCGGCGGGCCGCACAGATACGCAGTATTTT. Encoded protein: CAQASAGRTDTQYF.

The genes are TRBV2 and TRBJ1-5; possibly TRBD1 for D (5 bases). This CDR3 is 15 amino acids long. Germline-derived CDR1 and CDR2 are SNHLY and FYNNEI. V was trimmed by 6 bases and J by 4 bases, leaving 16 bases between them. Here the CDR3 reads CASRIEGAGNQPQHF. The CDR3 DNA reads TGTGCCAGCAGGATCGAAGGGGCCGGTAATCAGCCCCAGCATTTT.

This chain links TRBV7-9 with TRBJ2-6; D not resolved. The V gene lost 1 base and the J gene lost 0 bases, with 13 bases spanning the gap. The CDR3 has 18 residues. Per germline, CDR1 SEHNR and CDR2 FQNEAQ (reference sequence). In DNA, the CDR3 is TGTGCCAGCAGCTTAGGGTACCTAGATTACTCTGGGGCCAACGTCCTGACTTTC. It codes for CASSLGYLDYSGANVLTF. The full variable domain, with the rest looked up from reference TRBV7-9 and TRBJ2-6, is DTGVSQNPRHKITKRGQNVTFRCDPISEHNRLYWYRQTLGQGPEFLTYFQNEAQLEKSRLLSDRFSAERPKGSFSTLEIQRTEQGDSAMYLCASSLGYLDYSGANVLTFGAGSRLTVL.

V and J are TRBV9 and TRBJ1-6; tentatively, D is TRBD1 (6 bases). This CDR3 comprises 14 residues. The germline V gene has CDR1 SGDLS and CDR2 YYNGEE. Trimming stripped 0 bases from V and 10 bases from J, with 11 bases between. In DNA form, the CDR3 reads TGTGCCAGCAGCGTAGATCACAGGGAATCACCCCTCCACTTT. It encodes CASSVDHRESPLHF.

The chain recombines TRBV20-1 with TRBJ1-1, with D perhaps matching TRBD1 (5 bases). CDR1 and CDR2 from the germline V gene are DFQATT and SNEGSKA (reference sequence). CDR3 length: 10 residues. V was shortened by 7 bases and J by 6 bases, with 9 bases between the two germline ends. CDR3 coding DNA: TGCAGTGTCCGGGGGGCTGAAGCTTTCTTT. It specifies CSVRGAEAFF.

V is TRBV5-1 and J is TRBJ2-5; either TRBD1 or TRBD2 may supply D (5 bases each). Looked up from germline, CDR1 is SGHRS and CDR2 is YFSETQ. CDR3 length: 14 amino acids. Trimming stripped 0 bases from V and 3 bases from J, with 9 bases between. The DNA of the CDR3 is TGCGCCAGCAGCTTGGGGGGGATCGAAGAGACCCAGTACTTC. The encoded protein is CASSLGGIEETQYF.

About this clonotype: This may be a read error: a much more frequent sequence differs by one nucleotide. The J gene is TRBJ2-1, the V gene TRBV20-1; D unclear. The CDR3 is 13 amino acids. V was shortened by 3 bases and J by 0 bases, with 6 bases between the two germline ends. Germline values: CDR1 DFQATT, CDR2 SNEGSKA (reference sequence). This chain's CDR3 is CSASESSYNEQFF. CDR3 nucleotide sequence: TGCAGTGCTAGCGAAAGCTCCTACAATGAGCAGTTCTTC.

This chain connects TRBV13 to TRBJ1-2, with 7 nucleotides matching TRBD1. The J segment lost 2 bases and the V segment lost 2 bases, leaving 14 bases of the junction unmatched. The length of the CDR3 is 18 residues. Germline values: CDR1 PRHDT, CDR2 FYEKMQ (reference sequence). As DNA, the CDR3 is TGTGCCAGCAGCTTATTCCGGGGCACCCGACAGGGAAACTATGGCTACACCTTC. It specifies CASSLFRGTRQGNYGYTF.